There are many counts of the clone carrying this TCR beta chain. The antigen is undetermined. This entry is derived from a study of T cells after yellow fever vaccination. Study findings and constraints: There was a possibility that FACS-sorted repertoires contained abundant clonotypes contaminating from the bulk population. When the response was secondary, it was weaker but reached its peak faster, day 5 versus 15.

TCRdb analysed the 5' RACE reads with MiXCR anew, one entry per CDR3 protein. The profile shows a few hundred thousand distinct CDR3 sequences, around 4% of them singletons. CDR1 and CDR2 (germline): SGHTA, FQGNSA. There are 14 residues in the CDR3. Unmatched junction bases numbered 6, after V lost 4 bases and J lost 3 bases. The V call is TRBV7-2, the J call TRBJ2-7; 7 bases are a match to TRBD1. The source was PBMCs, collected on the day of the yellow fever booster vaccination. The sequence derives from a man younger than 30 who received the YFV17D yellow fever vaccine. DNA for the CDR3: TGTGCCAGCAGCTCCGGGACAGATTACTACGAGCAGTACTTC. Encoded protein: CASSSGTDYYEQYF.